In its sample, the clone carrying this T cell receptor beta chain was seen a few times. The TCRbeta library was prepared with unique molecular identifiers. MiXCR, run by TCRdb on the PCR reads, gives a single entry per CDR3 protein. The repertoire holds about half a million distinct CDR3 sequences, with about an eighth as singletons. This sample was included in a study of T-cell reconstitution after alpha-beta-depleted transplantation in children. Deletions cut 3 bases from V and 0 bases from J, with 12 bases between. CDR3 length: 15 residues. CDR1 and CDR2 from the germline V gene are LGHNA and YSLEER.

V gene TRBV4-3 combines with J gene TRBJ2-7; D gene unclear. This clonotype was obtained from a human donor who donated a stem cell graft to a child with combined immunodeficiency. Here the sequenced sample was PBMCs from the stem cell graft donor, taken from the stem cell graft. CDR3 residues: CASSHDVSPSYEQYF. CDR3 bases: TGCGCCAGCAGCCATGATGTCAGTCCCTCCTACGAGCAGTACTTC.